One sample yielded the 8 T cell receptor beta chains listed below, sequenced in a study of blood T cell repertoires in COVID-19 (TCRdb year 2020). Libraries were built with the immunoSEQ multiplex PCR assay. TCRdb stores this immuneACCESS table with in-frame sequences only. Part of the clones is absent; in the studies checked, under half of the shortfall reflects unresolved V genes, and no reason is known for the rest. A total of under 400,000 clones appear in this sample, roughly 89% of them only once. Clones ranked in the top ten supply about 3.9% of the sample. Sequenced input: peripheral blood. These receptors all come from a woman between 55 and 75 years old with COVID-19, enrolled during active disease.

As regards this clone: A junction end diverges from the germline sequence, so it may reflect a read error. J is TRBJ2-5 and V is TRBV7-7; possibly TRBD1 for D (6 bases). Per the germline V gene, CDR1 is SSHAT and CDR2 is FNYEAQ (reference sequence). The CDR3 has 15 residues. The CDR3 DNA follows: TGTGCTAGCAGTTGGACAGCGAACTTCCAAGAGACCCAGTACTTC. Protein: CASSWTANFQETQYF.

V usage is TRBV6-5 and J usage is TRBJ1-1, with 9 bases fitting TRBD1. V lost 7 bases and J lost 4; bases outside the gene matches: 7. CDR3 length equals 14 residues. The germline V gene encodes CDR1 MNHEY and CDR2 SVGAGI. This chain's CDR3 is CASTPGQGSTEAFF. The CDR3 coding sequence is TGTGCCAGCACCCCTGGACAGGGGTCCACTGAAGCTTTCTTT.

This chain connects TRBV4-2 to TRBJ2-5; 11 bases match TRBD2. The ends lost 1 base at V and 5 bases at J; junction bases unmatched: 9. The V gene's germline CDR1 is LGHNA and CDR2 YNFKEQ. This CDR3 has 17 residues. This chain's CDR3 is CASSQGYSGGASETQYF. CDR3 nucleotide sequence: TGTGCCAGCAGCCAAGGTTATAGCGGGGGGGCCAGTGAGACCCAGTACTTC.

V gene TRBV18 combines with J gene TRBJ2-7, with D perhaps TRBD1 (5 bases). CDR3 length: 13 residues. In germline, CDR1 is KGHSH, CDR2 LQKENI. V was cut by 4 bases and J by 2 bases, with 9 bases left in between. CDR3 nucleotide sequence: TGTGCCAGCTCACTCGACAGCACCTACGAGCAGTACTTC. It specifies CASSLDSTYEQYF.

The gene calls are TRBV19 and TRBJ1-1; TRBD1 aligns across 10 bases. Germline V gene sequence: CDR1 LNHDA, CDR2 SQIVND (reference sequence). With 6 bases clipped from V and 8 bases from J, the junction kept 12 bases outside the gene matches. CDR3 length: 15 amino acids. DNA of the CDR3: TGTGCCAGTAGCCTGACAGGGGGCCGGCCCACCGAAGCTTTCTTT. As protein: CASSLTGGRPTEAFF.

This clone was found many times. The chain has TRBV18 and TRBJ1-5, with a weak D call TRBD1 (6 bases). The ends were cut back, 3 bases at V and 4 bases at J, with 10 bases in the middle. The CDR3 runs to 14 residues. Per germline, CDR1 KGHSH and CDR2 LQKENI. CDR3 nucleotide sequence: TGTGCCAGCTCACCTCAACAGGGAAATCAGCCCCAGCATTTT. Translated, it gives CASSPQQGNQPQHF. The complete variable domain, with remaining parts taken from reference TRBV18 and TRBJ1-5, reads NAGVMQNPRHLVRRRGQEARLRCSPMKGHSHVYWYRQLPEEGLKFMVYLQKENIIDESGMPKERFSAEFPKEGPSILRIQQVVRGDSAAYFCASSPQQGNQPQHFGDGTRLSIL.

The genes are TRBV2 and TRBJ2-2; possible D gene TRBD1, 6 bases. Trimming shortened V by 8 bases and J by 4 bases, and 17 bases separated the two germline ends. Germline lookup yields CDR1 SNHLY and CDR2 FYNNEI. The CDR3 has 15 residues. For the CDR3, the DNA is TGTGCCAGCGTTTTTACAGGGACGGGCACCGGGGAGCTGTTTTTT. This encodes CASVFTGTGTGELFF.

This clone was seen just once. This chain uses TRBV7-6 with TRBJ1-1, with 7 nucleotides matching TRBD1. There are 15 residues in the CDR3. Germline CDR1 is SGHVS and CDR2 is FNYEAQ. With V trimmed by 2 bases and J by 2 bases, 5 bases remained unmatched. The CDR3 bases are TGTGCCAGCAGCTTAAACAGGGGCAGAAACACTGAAGCTTTCTTT. Its protein is CASSLNRGRNTEAFF.